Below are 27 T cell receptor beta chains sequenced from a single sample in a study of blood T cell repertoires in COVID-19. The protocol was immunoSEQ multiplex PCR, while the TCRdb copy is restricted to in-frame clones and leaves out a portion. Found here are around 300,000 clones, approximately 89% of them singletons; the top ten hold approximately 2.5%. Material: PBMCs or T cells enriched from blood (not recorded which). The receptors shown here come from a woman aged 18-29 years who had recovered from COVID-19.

The CDR3 loop is CASSQDRGRTAYEQYF. CDR3 sequence (DNA): TGCGCCAGCAGCCAAGATCGGGGAAGAACCGCCTACGAGCAGTACTTC. The rearrangement uses TRBV4-1 and TRBJ2-7; TRBD2 is a possible D gene (5 bases). Germline V gene sequence: CDR1 MGHRA, CDR2 YSYEKL. V dropped 0 bases and J dropped 2 bases, with 14 bases sitting between them. The CDR3 loop spans 16 amino acids.

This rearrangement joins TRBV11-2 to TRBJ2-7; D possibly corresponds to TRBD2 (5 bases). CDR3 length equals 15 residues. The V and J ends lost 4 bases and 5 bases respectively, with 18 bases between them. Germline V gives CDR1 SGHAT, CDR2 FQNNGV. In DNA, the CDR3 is TGTGCCAGCAGCTACCCCGGACTTACCTGGGACGAGCAGTACTTC. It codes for CASSYPGLTWDEQYF.

The chain's CDR3 is CASSFRQSTDTQYF. The CDR3 DNA sequence: TGTGCCAGCAGCTTTAGACAGAGCACAGATACGCAGTATTTT. This chain connects TRBV7-2 to TRBJ2-3; a possible D gene is TRBD1 (5 bases). Germline CDR1 SGHTA, CDR2 FQGNSA. V shed 3 bases and J shed 0 bases, with 7 bases lying between them. This CDR3 is 14 amino acids long.

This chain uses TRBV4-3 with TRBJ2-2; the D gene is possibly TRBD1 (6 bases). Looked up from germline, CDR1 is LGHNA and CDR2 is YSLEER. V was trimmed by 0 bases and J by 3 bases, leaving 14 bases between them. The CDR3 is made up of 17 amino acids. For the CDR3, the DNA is TGCGCCAGCAGCCAAGAAGGGCGCAGGGGAGACACCGGGGAGCTGTTTTTT. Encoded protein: CASSQEGRRGDTGELFF.

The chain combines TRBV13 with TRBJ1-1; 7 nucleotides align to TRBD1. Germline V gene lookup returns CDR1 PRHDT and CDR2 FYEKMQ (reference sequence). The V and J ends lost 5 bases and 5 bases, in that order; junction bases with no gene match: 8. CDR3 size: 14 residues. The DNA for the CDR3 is TGTGCCAGCAGCCTAGAAAGGGGGCGGACTGAAGCTTTCTTT. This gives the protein CASSLERGRTEAFF.

The CDR3 is CASSRDEKLFF. For the CDR3, the DNA is TGTGCCAGCTCCCGGGATGAAAAACTGTTTTTT. The rearrangement links TRBV18 to TRBJ1-4; unclear D gene. The CDR3 is 11 residues long. V lost 6 bases and J 6 bases, leaving 5 bases between the germline ends. From germline, CDR1 is KGHSH and CDR2 LQKENI.

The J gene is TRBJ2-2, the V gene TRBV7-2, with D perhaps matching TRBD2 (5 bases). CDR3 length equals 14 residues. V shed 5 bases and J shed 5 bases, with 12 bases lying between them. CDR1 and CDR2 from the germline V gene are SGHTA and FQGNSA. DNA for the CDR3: TGTGCCAGCAGCCGCGAACCGGGGACCGGGGAGCTGTTTTTT. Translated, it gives CASSREPGTGELFF.

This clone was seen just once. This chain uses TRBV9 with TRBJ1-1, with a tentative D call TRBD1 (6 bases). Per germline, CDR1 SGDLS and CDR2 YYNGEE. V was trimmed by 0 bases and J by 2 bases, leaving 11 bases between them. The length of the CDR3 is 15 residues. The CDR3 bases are TGTGCCAGCAGCGTAGACCAGGGGTTAAACACTGAAGCTTTCTTT. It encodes CASSVDQGLNTEAFF.

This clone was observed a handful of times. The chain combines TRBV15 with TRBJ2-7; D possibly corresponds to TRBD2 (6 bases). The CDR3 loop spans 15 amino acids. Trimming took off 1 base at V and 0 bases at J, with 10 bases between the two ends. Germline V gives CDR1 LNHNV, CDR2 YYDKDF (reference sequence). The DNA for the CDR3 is TGTGCCACCAGCAGAGGGGTCGGGAGCTCCTACGAGCAGTACTTC. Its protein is CATSRGVGSSYEQYF.

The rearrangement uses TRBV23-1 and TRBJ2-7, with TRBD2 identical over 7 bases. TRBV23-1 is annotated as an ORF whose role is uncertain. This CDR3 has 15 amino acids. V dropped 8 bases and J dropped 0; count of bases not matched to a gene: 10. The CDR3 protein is CASGLREGSSYEQYF. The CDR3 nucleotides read TGCGCCAGCGGGCTAAGGGAGGGGAGCTCCTACGAGCAGTACTTC.

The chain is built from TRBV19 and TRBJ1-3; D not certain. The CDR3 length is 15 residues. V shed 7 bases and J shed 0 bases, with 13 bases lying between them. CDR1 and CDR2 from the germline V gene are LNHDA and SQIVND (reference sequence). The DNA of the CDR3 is TGTGCCAGTACCGACTCCGGGGACTCTGGAAACACCATATATTTT. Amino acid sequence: CASTDSGDSGNTIYF.

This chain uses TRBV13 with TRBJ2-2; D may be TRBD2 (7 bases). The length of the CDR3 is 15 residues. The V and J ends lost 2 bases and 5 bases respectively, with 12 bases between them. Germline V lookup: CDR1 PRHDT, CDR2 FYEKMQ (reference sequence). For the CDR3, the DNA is TGTGCCAGCAGCTTATTGCGGGGGCGAACCGGGGAGCTGTTTTTT. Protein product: CASSLLRGRTGELFF.

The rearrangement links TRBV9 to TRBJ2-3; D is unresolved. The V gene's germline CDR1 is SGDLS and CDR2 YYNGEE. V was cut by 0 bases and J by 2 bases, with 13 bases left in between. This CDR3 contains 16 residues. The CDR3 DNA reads TGTGCCAGCAGCGTAGACGTCCCCGGAGACACAGATACGCAGTATTTT. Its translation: CASSVDVPGDTDTQYF.

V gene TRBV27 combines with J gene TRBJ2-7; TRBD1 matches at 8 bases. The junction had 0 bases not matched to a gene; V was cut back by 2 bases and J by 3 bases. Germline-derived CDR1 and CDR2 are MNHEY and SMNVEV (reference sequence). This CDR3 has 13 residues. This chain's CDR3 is CASSLGTGYEQYF. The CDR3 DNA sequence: TGTGCCAGCAGTTTAGGGACAGGCTACGAGCAGTACTTC.

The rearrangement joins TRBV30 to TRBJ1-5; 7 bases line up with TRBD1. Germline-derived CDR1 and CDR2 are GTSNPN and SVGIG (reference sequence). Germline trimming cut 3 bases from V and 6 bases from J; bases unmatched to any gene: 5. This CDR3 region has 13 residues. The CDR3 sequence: CAWSLAGGQPQHF. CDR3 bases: TGTGCCTGGAGCTTGGCAGGGGGTCAGCCCCAGCATTTT.

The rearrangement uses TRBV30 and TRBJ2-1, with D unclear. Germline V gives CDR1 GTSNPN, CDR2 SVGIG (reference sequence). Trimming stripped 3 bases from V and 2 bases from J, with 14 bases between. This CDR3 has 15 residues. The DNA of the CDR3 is TGTGCCTGGAGCGTAGAGACTGTTGCCTACAATGAGCAGTTCTTC. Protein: CAWSVETVAYNEQFF.

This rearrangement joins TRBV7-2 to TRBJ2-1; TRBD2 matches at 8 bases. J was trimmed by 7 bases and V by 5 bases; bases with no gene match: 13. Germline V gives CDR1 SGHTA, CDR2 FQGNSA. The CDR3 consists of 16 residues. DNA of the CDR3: TGTGCCAGCAGCCCAGCGGGGCTAGCGGGTATAAATGAGCAGTTCTTC. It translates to CASSPAGLAGINEQFF.

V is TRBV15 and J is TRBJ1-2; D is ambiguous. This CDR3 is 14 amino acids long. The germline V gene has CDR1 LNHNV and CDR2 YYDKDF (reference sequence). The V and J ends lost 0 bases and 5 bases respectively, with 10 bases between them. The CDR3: CATSRERFGYGYTF. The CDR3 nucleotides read TGTGCCACCAGCAGAGAGAGGTTTGGTTATGGCTACACCTTC.

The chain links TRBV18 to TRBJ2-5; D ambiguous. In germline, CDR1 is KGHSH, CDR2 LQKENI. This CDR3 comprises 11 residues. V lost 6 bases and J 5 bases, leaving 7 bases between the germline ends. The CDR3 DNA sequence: TGTGCCAGCTCCCCCCAGGAGACCCAGTACTTC. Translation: CASSPQETQYF.

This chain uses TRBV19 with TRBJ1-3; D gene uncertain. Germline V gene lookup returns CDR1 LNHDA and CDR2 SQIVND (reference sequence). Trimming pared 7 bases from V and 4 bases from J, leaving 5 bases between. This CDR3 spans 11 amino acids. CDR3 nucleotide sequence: TGTGCCAGTATGGGCGGAAACACCATATATTTT. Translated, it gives CASMGGNTIYF. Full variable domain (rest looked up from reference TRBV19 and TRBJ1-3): DGGITQSPKYLFRKEGQNVTLSCEQNLNHDAMYWYRQDPGQGLRLIYYSQIVNDFQKGDIAEGYSVSREKKESFPLTVTSAQKNPTAFYLCASMGGNTIYFGEGSWLTVV.

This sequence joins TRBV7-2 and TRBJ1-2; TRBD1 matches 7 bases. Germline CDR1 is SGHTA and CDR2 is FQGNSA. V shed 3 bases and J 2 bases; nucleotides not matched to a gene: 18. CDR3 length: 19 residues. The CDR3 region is CASSLRSLWRDRRNYGYTF. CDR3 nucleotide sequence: TGTGCCAGCAGCTTGAGGTCCCTGTGGAGGGACAGACGGAACTATGGCTACACCTTC.

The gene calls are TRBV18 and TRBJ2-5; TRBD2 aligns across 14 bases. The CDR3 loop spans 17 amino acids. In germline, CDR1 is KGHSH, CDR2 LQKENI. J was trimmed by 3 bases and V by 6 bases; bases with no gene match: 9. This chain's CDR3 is CASSAGTSGSGEETQYF. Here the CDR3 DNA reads TGTGCCAGCTCCGCTGGGACTAGCGGGAGCGGTGAAGAGACCCAGTACTTC. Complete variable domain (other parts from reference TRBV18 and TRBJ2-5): NAGVMQNPRHLVRRRGQEARLRCSPMKGHSHVYWYRQLPEEGLKFMVYLQKENIIDESGMPKERFSAEFPKEGPSILRIQQVVRGDSAAYFCASSAGTSGSGEETQYFGPGTRLLVL.

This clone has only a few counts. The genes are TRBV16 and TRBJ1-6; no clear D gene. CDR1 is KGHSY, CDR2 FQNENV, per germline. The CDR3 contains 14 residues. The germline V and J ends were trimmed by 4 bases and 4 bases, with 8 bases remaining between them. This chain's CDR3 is CASSLAAYNSPLHF. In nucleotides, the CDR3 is TGTGCCAGCAGCCTGGCGGCTTATAATTCACCCCTCCACTTT.

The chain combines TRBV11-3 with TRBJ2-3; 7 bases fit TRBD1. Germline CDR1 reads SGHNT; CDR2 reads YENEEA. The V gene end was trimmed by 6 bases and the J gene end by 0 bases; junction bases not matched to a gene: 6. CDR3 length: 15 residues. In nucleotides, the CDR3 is TGTGCCAGCAGGAAGACAGGGTCTAGCACAGATACGCAGTATTTT. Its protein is CASRKTGSSTDTQYF.

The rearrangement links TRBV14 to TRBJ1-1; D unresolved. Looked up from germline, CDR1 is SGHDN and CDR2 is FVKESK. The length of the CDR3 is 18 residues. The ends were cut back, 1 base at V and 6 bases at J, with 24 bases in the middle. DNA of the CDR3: TGTGCCAGCAGCCAAGTAGGAGGAAGGTTACCCGCTTTCGCTGAAGCTTTCTTT. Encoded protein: CASSQVGGRLPAFAEAFF.

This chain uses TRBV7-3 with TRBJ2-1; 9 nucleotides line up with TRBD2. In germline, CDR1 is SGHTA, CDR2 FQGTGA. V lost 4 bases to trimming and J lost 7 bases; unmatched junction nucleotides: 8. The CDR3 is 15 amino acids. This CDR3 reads CASSSGLAIRNEQFF. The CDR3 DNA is TGTGCCAGCAGCTCCGGACTAGCGATTAGGAATGAGCAGTTCTTC.

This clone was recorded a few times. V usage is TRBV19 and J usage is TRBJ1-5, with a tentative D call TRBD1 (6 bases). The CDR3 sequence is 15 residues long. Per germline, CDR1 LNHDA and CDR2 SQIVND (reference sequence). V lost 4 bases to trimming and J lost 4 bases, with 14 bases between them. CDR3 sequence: CASSTRQDNNQPQHF. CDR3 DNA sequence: TGTGCCAGTAGTACCCGACAGGATAATAATCAGCCCCAGCATTTT. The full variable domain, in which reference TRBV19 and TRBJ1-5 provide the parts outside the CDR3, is DGGITQSPKYLFRKEGQNVTLSCEQNLNHDAMYWYRQDPGQGLRLIYYSQIVNDFQKGDIAEGYSVSREKKESFPLTVTSAQKNPTAFYLCASSTRQDNNQPQHFGDGTRLSIL.